These T cell receptor beta chains were read from a single sample in a study of blood T cell repertoires in COVID-19. Clones were read by immunoSEQ multiplex PCR, and TCRdb kept only the in-frame ones, dropping some. Of some 120,000 clones listed, approximately 82% were seen once; the top ten hold around 11%. The sample taken for sequencing was peripheral blood. Receptors were obtained from a man aged 55 to 70 with acute or convalescent COVID-19. The CDR3 runs from the conserved cysteine through the conserved F or W. Each record gives: CDR3 protein, D gene, J gene, clone size, V gene. D genes are given only for firm matches. Where a row states a size, it is once, few, many or the class of an expanded clone; other rows omit it.

CDR3: CASSEVEGHTEAFF
D: -
J: TRBJ1-1
size: -
V: TRBV6-1

CDR3: CASSLNRGNYGYTF
D: TRBD1
J: TRBJ1-2
size: once
V: TRBV27

CDR3: CAISGTQGANTIYF
D: TRBD1
J: TRBJ1-3
size: -
V: TRBV10-3

CDR3: CASSIGQGDGYTF
D: TRBD1
J: TRBJ1-2
size: -
V: TRBV2

CDR3: CSVEGQGRGPYEQYF
D: TRBD1
J: TRBJ2-7
size: -
V: TRBV29-1

CDR3: CASTERGQGSTDTQYF
D: TRBD1
J: TRBJ2-3
size: -
V: TRBV5-1

CDR3: CASSLGAGFGNEQFF
D: -
J: TRBJ2-1
size: once
V: TRBV7-3

CDR3: CSVEGASGHTRETQYF
D: -
J: TRBJ2-5
size: -
V: TRBV29-1

CDR3: CAWSRTGWFQPQHF
D: TRBD1
J: TRBJ1-5
size: -
V: TRBV30

CDR3: CATSKYRDTGELFF
D: -
J: TRBJ2-2
size: -
V: TRBV15

CDR3: CASSDFPPGGLGETQYF
D: -
J: TRBJ2-5
size: few
V: TRBV5-1

CDR3: CASSQGPLISADTQYF
D: -
J: TRBJ2-3
size: -
V: TRBV4-2

CDR3: CASSSGVAGAAEQFF
D: TRBD2
J: TRBJ2-1
size: -
V: TRBV7-9

CDR3: CASSPGGQGLTDTQYF
D: TRBD2
J: TRBJ2-3
size: -
V: TRBV5-1

CDR3: CASSQSAGPILSSYNSPLHF
D: -
J: TRBJ1-6
size: -
V: TRBV23-1

CDR3: CAGAVGLPTEAFF
D: -
J: TRBJ1-1
size: -
V: TRBV30

CDR3: CASSVAPGGSYEQYF
D: TRBD1
J: TRBJ2-7
size: -
V: TRBV9

CDR3: CASGASGATDTQYF
D: TRBD2
J: TRBJ2-3
size: -
V: TRBV27

CDR3: CASSLVGGPPYEQYF
D: -
J: TRBJ2-7
size: -
V: TRBV5-1

CDR3: CASSQVAGGDEQFF
D: TRBD2
J: TRBJ2-1
size: -
V: TRBV4-1

CDR3: CSASVHRNNSPLHF
D: -
J: TRBJ1-6
size: -
V: TRBV20-1

CDR3: CASRHRTGSFSYEQYF
D: TRBD1
J: TRBJ2-7
size: few
V: TRBV11-2

CDR3: CAWSLGLNTEAFF
D: -
J: TRBJ1-1
size: -
V: TRBV30

CDR3: CASSYQGAEENTIYF
D: TRBD1
J: TRBJ1-3
size: -
V: TRBV5-1

CDR3: CASSQDLSFSGNTIYF
D: -
J: TRBJ1-3
size: few
V: TRBV4-1

CDR3: CASSLGTSANEQYF
D: TRBD2
J: TRBJ2-7
size: few
V: TRBV5-1

CDR3: CAISVLAGGLDEQFF
D: TRBD2
J: TRBJ2-1
size: -
V: TRBV10-3

CDR3: CASRGGGDGNQPQHF
D: -
J: TRBJ1-5
size: -
V: TRBV28

CDR3: CAIRAQGAIYEQYF
D: TRBD1
J: TRBJ2-7
size: -
V: TRBV10-3

CDR3: CASSGASSYNEQFF
D: -
J: TRBJ2-1
size: once
V: TRBV3-1/TRBV3-2

CDR3: CASTPPRGTQYF
D: -
J: TRBJ2-3
size: -
V: TRBV28

CDR3: CASSFDPTSGTLSTGELFF
D: -
J: TRBJ2-2
size: -
V: TRBV5-1

CDR3: CASRGTGTTGELFF
D: TRBD1
J: TRBJ2-2
size: few
V: TRBV5-1

CDR3: CAGLIAGSYNEQFF
D: TRBD2
J: TRBJ2-1
size: -
V: TRBV27

CDR3: CASSLPGQGRTEAFF
D: TRBD1
J: TRBJ1-1
size: -
V: TRBV7-8

CDR3: CASSEGGRQYF
D: -
J: TRBJ2-7
size: -
V: TRBV2

CDR3: CASSLQTEGVGNTIYF
D: -
J: TRBJ1-3
size: -
V: TRBV7-2

CDR3: CASSRGQGKIDEQYF
D: TRBD1
J: TRBJ2-7
size: -
V: TRBV7-9

CDR3: CASSLVAGGAEQYF
D: TRBD2
J: TRBJ2-7
size: -
V: TRBV5-1

CDR3: CASSPSSGAGGEQFF
D: TRBD2
J: TRBJ2-1
size: many
V: TRBV7-7

CDR3: CASSLYRGSYYYEQYF
D: TRBD1
J: TRBJ2-7
size: -
V: TRBV27

CDR3: CASSPTGTGGMGYGYTF
D: TRBD1
J: TRBJ1-2
size: few
V: TRBV9

CDR3: CASRRQGVDTEQFF
D: TRBD1
J: TRBJ2-1
size: -
V: TRBV6-5

CDR3: CASSEFRAYEQYF
D: -
J: TRBJ2-7
size: -
V: TRBV10-2

CDR3: CASSLQTGGSGNTIYF
D: -
J: TRBJ1-3
size: -
V: TRBV28

CDR3: CASSYDTFTDTQYF
D: -
J: TRBJ2-3
size: few
V: TRBV4-1

CDR3: CATRQSGGYNEQFF
D: TRBD2
J: TRBJ2-1
size: -
V: TRBV24-1

CDR3: CASSRLSQAYGYTF
D: -
J: TRBJ1-2
size: -
V: TRBV28

CDR3: CASSLLGANVLTF
D: -
J: TRBJ2-6
size: -
V: TRBV7-9

CDR3: CASSSQDNSPLHF
D: -
J: TRBJ1-6
size: -
V: TRBV6-5

CDR3: CASSLLAGSTDTQYF
D: TRBD2
J: TRBJ2-3
size: once
V: TRBV5-4

CDR3: CASSESSQGLGAKNIQYF
D: -
J: TRBJ2-4
size: -
V: TRBV10-2

CDR3: CASSLFAGLNTEAFF
D: -
J: TRBJ1-1
size: few
V: TRBV19